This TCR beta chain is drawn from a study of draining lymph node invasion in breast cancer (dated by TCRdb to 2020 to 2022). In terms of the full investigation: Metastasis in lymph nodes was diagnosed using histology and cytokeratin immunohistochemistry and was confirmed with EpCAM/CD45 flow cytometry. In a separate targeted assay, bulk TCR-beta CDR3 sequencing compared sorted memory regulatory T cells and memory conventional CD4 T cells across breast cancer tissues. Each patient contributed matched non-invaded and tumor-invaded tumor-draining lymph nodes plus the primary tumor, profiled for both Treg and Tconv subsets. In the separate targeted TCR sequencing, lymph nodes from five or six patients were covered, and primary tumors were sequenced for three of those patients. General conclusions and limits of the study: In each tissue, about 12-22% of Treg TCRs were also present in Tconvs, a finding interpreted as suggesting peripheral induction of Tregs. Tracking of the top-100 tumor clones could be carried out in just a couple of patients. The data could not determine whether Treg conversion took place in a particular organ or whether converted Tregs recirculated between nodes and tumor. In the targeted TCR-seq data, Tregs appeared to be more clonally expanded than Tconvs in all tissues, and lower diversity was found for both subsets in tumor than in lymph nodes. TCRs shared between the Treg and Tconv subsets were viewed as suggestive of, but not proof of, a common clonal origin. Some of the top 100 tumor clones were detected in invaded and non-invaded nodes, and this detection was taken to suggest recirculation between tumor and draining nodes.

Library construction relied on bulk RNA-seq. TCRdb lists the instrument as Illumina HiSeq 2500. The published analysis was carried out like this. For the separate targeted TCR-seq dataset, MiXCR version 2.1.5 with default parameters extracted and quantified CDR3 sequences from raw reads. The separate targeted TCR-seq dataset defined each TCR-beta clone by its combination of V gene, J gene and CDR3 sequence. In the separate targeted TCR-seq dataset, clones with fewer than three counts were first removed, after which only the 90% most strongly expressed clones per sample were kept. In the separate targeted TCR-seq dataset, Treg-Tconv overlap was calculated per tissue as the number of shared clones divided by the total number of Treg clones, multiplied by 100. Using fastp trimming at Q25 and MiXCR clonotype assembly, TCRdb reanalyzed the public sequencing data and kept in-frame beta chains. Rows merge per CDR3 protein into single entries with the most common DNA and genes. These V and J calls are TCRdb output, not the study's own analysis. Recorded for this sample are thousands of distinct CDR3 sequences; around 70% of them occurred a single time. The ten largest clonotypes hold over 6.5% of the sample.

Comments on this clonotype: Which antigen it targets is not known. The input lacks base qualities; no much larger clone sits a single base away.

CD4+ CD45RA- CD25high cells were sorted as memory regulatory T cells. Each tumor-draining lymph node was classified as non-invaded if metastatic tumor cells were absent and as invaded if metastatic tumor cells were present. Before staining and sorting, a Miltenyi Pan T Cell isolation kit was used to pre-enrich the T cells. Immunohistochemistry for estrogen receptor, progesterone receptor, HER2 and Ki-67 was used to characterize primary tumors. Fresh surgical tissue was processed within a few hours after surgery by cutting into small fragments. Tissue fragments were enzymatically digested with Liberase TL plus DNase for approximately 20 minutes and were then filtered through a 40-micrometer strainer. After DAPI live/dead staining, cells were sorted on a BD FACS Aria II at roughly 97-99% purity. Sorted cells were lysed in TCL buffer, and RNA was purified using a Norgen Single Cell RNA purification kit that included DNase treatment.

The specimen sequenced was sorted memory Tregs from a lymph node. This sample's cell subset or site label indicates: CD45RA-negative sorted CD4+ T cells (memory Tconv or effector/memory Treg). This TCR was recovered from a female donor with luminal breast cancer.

The encoded CDR3 is CSAPRAGSQETQYF. The DNA is TGCAGTGCCCCTAGGGCCGGGAGCCAAGAGACCCAGTACTTC. This chain is built from TRBV20-1 and TRBJ2-5, and possibly TRBD2, on 6 matching bases. The CDR3 covers 14 residues, taking in both the cysteine and the phenylalanine. The read is trimmed to its CDR3 DNA, 42 bases read in frame from base 1. Trimming takes 6 bases from V and 1 base from J, and the germline ends sit 15 bases apart. From a lookup of the germline V gene (reference sequence), CDR1 and CDR2 are DFQATT and SNEGSKA.